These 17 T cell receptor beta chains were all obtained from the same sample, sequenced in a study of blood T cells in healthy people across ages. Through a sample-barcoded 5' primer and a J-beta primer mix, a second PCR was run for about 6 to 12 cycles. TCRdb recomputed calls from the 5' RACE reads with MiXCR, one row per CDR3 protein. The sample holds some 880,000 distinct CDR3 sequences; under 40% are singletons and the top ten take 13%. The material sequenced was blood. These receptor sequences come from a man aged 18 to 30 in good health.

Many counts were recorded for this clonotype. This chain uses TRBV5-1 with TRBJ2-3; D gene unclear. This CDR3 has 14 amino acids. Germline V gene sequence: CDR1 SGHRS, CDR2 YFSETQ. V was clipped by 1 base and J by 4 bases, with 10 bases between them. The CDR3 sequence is CASSLPELADTQYF. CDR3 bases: TGCGCCAGCAGCTTGCCAGAGTTAGCAGATACGCAGTATTTT.

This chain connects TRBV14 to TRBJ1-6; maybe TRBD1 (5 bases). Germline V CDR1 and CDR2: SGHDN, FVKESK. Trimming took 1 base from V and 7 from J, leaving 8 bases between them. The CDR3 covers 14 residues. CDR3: CASSQVRTNSPLHF. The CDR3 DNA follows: TGTGCCAGCAGCCAAGTCCGGACAAATTCACCCCTCCACTTT. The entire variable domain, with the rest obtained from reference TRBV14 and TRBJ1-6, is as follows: EAGVTQFPSHSVIEKGQTVTLRCDPISGHDNLYWYRRVMGKEIKFLLHFVKESKQDESGMPNNRFLAERTGGTYSTLKVQPAELEDSGVYFCASSQVRTNSPLHFGNGTRLTVT.

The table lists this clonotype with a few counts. The CDR3 sequence: CSARDGLAGGEYEQYF. The CDR3 DNA reads TGCAGTGCTAGAGATGGTCTAGCGGGGGGAGAATACGAGCAGTACTTC. The chain has TRBV20-1 and TRBJ2-7, with 11 nucleotides matching TRBD2. After removal of 0 bases from V and 4 bases from J, the junction contained 8 bases not matched to a gene. The CDR3 consists of 16 residues. Germline assignment: CDR1 DFQATT and CDR2 SNEGSKA (reference sequence).

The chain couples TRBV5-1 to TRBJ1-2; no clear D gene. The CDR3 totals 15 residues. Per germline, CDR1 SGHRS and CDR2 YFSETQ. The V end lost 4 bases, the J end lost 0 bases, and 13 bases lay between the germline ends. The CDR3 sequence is CASSPGIRSNYGYTF. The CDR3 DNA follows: TGCGCCAGCAGCCCCGGGATTCGTTCTAACTATGGCTACACCTTC.

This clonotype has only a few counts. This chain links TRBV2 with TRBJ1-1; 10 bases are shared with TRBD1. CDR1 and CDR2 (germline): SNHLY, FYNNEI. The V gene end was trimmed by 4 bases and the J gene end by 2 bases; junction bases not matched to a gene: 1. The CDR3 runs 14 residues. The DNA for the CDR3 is TGTGCCAGCAGTGGGACAGGGGGAAACACTGAAGCTTTCTTT. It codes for CASSGTGGNTEAFF.

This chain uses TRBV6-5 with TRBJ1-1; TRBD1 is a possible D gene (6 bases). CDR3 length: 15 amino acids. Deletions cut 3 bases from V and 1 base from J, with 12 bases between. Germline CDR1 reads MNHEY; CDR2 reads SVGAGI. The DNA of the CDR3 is TGTGCCAGCAGTTATCTTACAGGGCGGAACACTGAAGCTTTCTTT. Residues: CASSYLTGRNTEAFF.

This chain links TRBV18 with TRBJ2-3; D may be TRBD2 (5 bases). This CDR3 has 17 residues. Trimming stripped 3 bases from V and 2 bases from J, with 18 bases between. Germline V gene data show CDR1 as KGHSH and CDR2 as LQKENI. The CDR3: CASSPNTVTGSTDTQYF. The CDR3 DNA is TGTGCCAGCTCACCGAACACAGTTACGGGGTCCACAGATACGCAGTATTTT.

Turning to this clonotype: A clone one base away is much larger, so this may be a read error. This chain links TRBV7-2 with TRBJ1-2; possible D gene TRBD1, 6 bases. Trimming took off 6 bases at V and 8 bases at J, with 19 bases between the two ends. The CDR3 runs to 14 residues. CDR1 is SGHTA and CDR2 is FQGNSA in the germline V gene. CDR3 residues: CASRLRGGPSGYTF. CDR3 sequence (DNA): TGTGCCAGCAGACTAAGGGGGGGGCCATCAGGCTACACCTTC.

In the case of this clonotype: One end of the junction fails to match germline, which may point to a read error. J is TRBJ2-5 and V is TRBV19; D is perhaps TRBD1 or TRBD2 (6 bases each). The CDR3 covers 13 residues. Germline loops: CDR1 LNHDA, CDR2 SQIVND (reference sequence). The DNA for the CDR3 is TGTGCCAGTAGTAAGGGGGGTGAAGAGGCCCAGTACTTC. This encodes CASSKGGEEAQYF.

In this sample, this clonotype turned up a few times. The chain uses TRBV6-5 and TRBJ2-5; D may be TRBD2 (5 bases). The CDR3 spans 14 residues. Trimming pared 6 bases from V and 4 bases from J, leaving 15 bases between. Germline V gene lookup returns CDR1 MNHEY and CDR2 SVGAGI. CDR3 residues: CASSQSGGPETQYF. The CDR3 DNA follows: TGTGCCAGCAGCCAGAGTGGAGGTCCAGAGACCCAGTACTTC.

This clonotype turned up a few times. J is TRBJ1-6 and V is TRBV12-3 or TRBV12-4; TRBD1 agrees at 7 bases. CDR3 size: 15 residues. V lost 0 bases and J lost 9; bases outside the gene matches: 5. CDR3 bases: TGTGCCAGCAGTTTAGCGATGACAGGGAGTTCACCCCTCCACTTT. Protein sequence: CASSLAMTGSSPLHF.

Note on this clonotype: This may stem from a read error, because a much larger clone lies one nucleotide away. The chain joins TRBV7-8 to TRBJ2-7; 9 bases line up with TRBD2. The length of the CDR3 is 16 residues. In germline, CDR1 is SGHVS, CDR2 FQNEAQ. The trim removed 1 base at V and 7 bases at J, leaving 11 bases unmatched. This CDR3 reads CASSLGAGGNYNEQYF. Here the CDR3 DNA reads TGTGCCAGCAGCTTAGGTGCGGGGGGGAACTACAATGAGCAGTACTTC.

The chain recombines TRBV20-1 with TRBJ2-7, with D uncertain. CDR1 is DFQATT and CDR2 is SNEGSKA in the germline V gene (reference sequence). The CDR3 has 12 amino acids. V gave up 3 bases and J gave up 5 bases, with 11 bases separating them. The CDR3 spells CSARAGDNEQYV. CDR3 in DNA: TGCAGTGCTAGGGCAGGCGACAACGAGCAGTACGTC.

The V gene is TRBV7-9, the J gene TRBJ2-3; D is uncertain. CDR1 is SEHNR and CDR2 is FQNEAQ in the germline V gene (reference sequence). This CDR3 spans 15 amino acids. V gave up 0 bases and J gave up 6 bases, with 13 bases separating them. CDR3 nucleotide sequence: TGTGCCAGCAGCTTAGCTTCGTTAGTTAGCGATACGCAGTATTTT. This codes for CASSLASLVSDTQYF.

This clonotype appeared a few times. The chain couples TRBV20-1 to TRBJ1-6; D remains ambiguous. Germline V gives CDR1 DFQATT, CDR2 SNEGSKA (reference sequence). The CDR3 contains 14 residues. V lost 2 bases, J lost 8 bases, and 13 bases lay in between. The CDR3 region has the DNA TGCAGTGCTAGACAGGCGAGCCAGGATTCACCCCTCCACTTT. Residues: CSARQASQDSPLHF.

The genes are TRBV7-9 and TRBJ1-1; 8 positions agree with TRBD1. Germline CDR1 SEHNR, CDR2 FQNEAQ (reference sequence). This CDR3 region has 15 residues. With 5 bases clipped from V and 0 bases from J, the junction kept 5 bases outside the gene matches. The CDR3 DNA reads TGTGCCAGCAGCCGGGACAGGCTTATGAACACTGAAGCTTTCTTT. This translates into CASSRDRLMNTEAFF.

The CDR3 nucleotides read TGTGCCAGCTCTTTAGACGGGGGAGTGACAGATACGCAGTATTTT. It translates to CASSLDGGVTDTQYF. V is TRBV12-3 or TRBV12-4 and J is TRBJ2-3; weak D call: TRBD2 (6 bases). Trimming took off 8 bases at V and 3 bases at J, with 18 bases between the two ends. The CDR3 runs 15 residues.